This T cell receptor (beta chain) was captured by sequencing in a study of molecular identifiers for immune sequencing clone quantification. One entry per CDR3 protein results from TCRdb running MiXCR on the PCR reads. Counted here are 400,000 to 600,000 distinct CDR3 sequences, around 23% occurring once; the ten biggest clones make up around 0.78%. This CDR3 has 15 residues. With 5 bases removed from V and 7 bases from J, the gap between germline ends came to 17 bases. CDR1 and CDR2 from the germline V gene are MNHEY and SVGEGT. The gene calls are TRBV6-2 or TRBV6-3 and TRBJ2-2; D possibly corresponds to TRBD2 (6 bases). Sequencing was done on a sample of naive CD8+ T cells from blood, with Jurkat cell RNA spiked in. Subset noted: FACS-sorted CD8+CD4-CCR7+CD45RA+ naive T cells. The source is a human donor in good health. Some libraries in this study had Jurkat cell RNA spiked in. The CDR3 DNA reads as TGTGCCAGCAGTCACCTTGGGGGGTCTGGCGGGGAGCTGTTTTTT. Its translation is CASSHLGGSGGELFF.